Shown below are 16 T cell receptor beta chains from a single sample sequenced in a study of blood T cell repertoires in COVID-19. Data came from immunoSEQ multiplex PCR; TCRdb stores just in-frame clones and leaves some out. The table includes approximately 170,000 clones, over 75% detected once. The source material was peripheral blood. Receptor source: a woman between 45 and 60 years old with acute or convalescent COVID-19.

The gene calls are TRBV14 and TRBJ1-5; no firm D call. CDR1 SGHDN and CDR2 FVKESK come from the germline V gene. The CDR3 totals 13 residues. Trimming removed 0 bases from V and 3 bases from J, with 3 bases in between. As DNA, the CDR3 is TGTGCCAGCAGCCAAGACCTCAATCAGCCCCAGCATTTT. It specifies CASSQDLNQPQHF.

The chain recombines TRBV6-2 or TRBV6-3 with TRBJ1-5, with D possibly matching TRBD1 (6 bases). The germline CDR1 and CDR2 sequences are MNHEY and SVGEGT. The V end lost 6 bases, the J end lost 2 bases, and 17 bases lay between the germline ends. This CDR3 has 16 amino acids. The CDR3 sequence: CASSLRYRDGNQPQHF. DNA for the CDR3: TGTGCCAGCAGCCTAAGGTACAGGGACGGCAATCAGCCCCAGCATTTT.

The V and J genes are TRBV30 and TRBJ2-3; the match to TRBD2 covers 11 bases. This CDR3 spans 13 amino acids. Germline V gives CDR1 GTSNPN, CDR2 SVGIG (reference sequence). The V gene end was trimmed by 7 bases and the J gene end by 7 bases; junction bases not matched to a gene: 7. The DNA of the CDR3 is TGTGCCTCCACTAGCGGGAGCGGAAATACGCAGTATTTT. It encodes CASTSGSGNTQYF.

This clone has more than one count but fewer than ten. The chain combines TRBV30 with TRBJ2-3; D uncertain. Germline V gives CDR1 GTSNPN, CDR2 SVGIG (reference sequence). V gave up 0 bases and J gave up 2 bases, with 6 bases separating them. The CDR3 length is 13 residues. In DNA, the CDR3 is TGTGCCTGGAGTGTACCAGTCACAGATACGCAGTATTTT. Its translation is CAWSVPVTDTQYF.

V and J are TRBV7-2 and TRBJ2-1, with D perhaps TRBD1 (6 bases). Germline assignment: CDR1 SGHTA and CDR2 FQGNSA. The CDR3 totals 14 residues. The V end lost 2 bases, the J end lost 9 bases, and 14 bases lay between the germline ends. The CDR3 loop is CASSLQGWGLEQFF. In DNA form, the CDR3 reads TGTGCCAGCAGCTTACAGGGATGGGGGCTTGAGCAGTTCTTC. The complete variable domain, with remaining parts taken from reference TRBV7-2 and TRBJ2-1, reads GAGVSQSPSNKVTEKGKDVELRCDPISGHTALYWYRQSLGQGLEFLIYFQGNSAPDKSGLPSDRFSAERTGGSVSTLTIQRTQQEDSAVYLCASSLQGWGLEQFFGPGTRLTVL.

The J gene is TRBJ1-4, the V gene TRBV5-1, with D perhaps TRBD1 (5 bases). Germline CDR1 reads SGHRS; CDR2 reads YFSETQ. V was trimmed by 0 bases and J by 7 bases, leaving 13 bases between them. The CDR3 sequence is 15 residues long. The CDR3 region is CASSLGLPGGEKLFF. The CDR3 coding sequence is TGCGCCAGCAGCTTGGGACTCCCGGGGGGTGAAAAACTGTTTTTT.

V usage is TRBV6-5 and J usage is TRBJ2-7, with 7 bases identical to TRBD1. The CDR3 has 15 residues. The V gene's germline CDR1 is MNHEY and CDR2 SVGAGI. The V and J ends lost 6 bases and 4 bases, in that order; junction bases with no gene match: 12. CDR3 nucleotide sequence: TGTGCCAGCAGCGCTTTTGACAGGGTGTCTTACGAGCAGTACTTC. Translating it yields CASSAFDRVSYEQYF.

The V gene is TRBV28, the J gene TRBJ1-2, with 9 bases that match TRBD1. V shed 6 bases and J 8 bases; nucleotides not matched to a gene: 16. Per germline, CDR1 MDHEN and CDR2 SYDVKM. The CDR3 extends over 16 amino acids. CDR3 DNA: TGTGCCAGCAGCTCGGCGGGGAACAGGGGGCTGTTAGGCTACACCTTC. Translated, it gives CASSSAGNRGLLGYTF.

The chain recombines TRBV18 with TRBJ2-2; 14 nucleotides line up with TRBD2. Per germline, CDR1 KGHSH and CDR2 LQKENI. The CDR3 contains 18 residues. Losses at the gene ends were 0 bases for V and 1 base for J; bases not matched to a gene: 1. CDR3 protein: CASSPPTSGRGNTGELFF. The DNA of the CDR3 is TGTGCCAGCTCACCACCGACTAGCGGGAGGGGGAACACCGGGGAGCTGTTTTTT.

This clone was counted once. CDR3 DNA: TGTGCCAGCAACCAGGGATCCTACAATGAGCAGTTCTTC. It translates to CASNQGSYNEQFF. The rearrangement links TRBV5-5 to TRBJ2-1, with D possibly TRBD1 on 5 matching bases. The germline V gene encodes CDR1 SGHKS and CDR2 YYEKEE (reference sequence). This CDR3 has 13 amino acids. Trimming pared 6 bases from V and 1 base from J, leaving 8 bases between. Using reference TRBV5-5 and TRBJ2-1 for the parts outside the CDR3, the full variable domain is DAGVTQSPTHLIKTRGQQVTLRCSPISGHKSVSWYQQVLGQGPQFIFQYYEKEERGRGNFPDRFSARQFPNYSSELNVNALLLGDSALYLCASNQGSYNEQFFGPGTRLTVL.

Remarks on this clone: The germline gene is not matched at one end of the junction; a read error may be the cause. The CDR3 nucleotides read TGTGCCAGCAGGGAAGGATTTGGGATGCAGGGCTGGGGTGAAAAACTGTTTTTT. As protein: CASREGFGMQGWGEKLFF. This chain links TRBV6-1 with TRBJ1-4, with D perhaps matching TRBD1 (5 bases). The germline V gene encodes CDR1 MNHNS and CDR2 SASEGT. This CDR3 comprises 18 residues.

On this clone itself: The sample carries other DNA sequences with the same CDR3. This rearrangement joins TRBV7-2 to TRBJ2-1; 9 nucleotides match TRBD2. From germline, CDR1 is SGHTA and CDR2 FQGNSA. The CDR3 runs to 15 residues. V was clipped by 0 bases and J by 7 bases; unmatched bases: 4. This CDR3 is CASSLASGGSNEQFF. For the CDR3, the DNA is TGTGCCAGCAGCTTAGCTAGCGGGGGATCAAATGAGCAGTTCTTC.

The rearrangement joins TRBV28 to TRBJ2-7; unclear D gene. V lost 6 bases and J 3 bases, leaving 6 bases between the germline ends. The CDR3 has 11 residues. Germline values: CDR1 MDHEN, CDR2 SYDVKM. The CDR3 reads CASSSGYEQYF. CDR3 in DNA: TGTGCCAGCAGCTCAGGCTACGAGCAGTACTTC.

This clone was recorded a few times. CDR3: CASSGGRANYGYTF. The CDR3 nucleotides read TGCGCCAGCAGCGGTGGGAGAGCTAACTATGGCTACACCTTC. The chain combines TRBV5-1 with TRBJ1-2; D is uncertain. The V end was cut by 4 bases, the J end by 0 bases, with 10 bases between. This CDR3 contains 14 residues. CDR1 is SGHRS, CDR2 YFSETQ, per germline.

The chain carries TRBV18 and TRBJ1-1; 8 nucleotides line up with TRBD1. In germline, CDR1 is KGHSH, CDR2 LQKENI. The CDR3 loop spans 15 amino acids. The junction had 6 bases not matched to a gene; V was cut back by 2 bases and J by 4 bases. For the CDR3, the DNA is TGTGCCAGCTCACCAGACAGGGGAGATGGCACTGAAGCTTTCTTT. Amino acids: CASSPDRGDGTEAFF.

The J gene is TRBJ1-5, the V gene TRBV19, with D unclear. The germline V and J ends were trimmed by 2 bases and 1 base, with 18 bases remaining between them. The CDR3 totals 18 residues. From germline, CDR1 is LNHDA and CDR2 SQIVND (reference sequence). CDR3 loop: CASSIKKITGGSNQPQHF. The CDR3 region has the DNA TGTGCCAGTAGTATAAAAAAAATCACGGGAGGGAGCAATCAGCCCCAGCATTTT.